One and the same sample provided the 23 T cell receptor beta chains below, sequenced in a study of PD-1 blockade in classical Hodgkin lymphoma. Clones were sequenced by immunoSEQ multiplex PCR, and TCRdb holds only the in-frame ones, with some missing. Of about 9,500 clones listed, approximately 88% are singletons. Time point: cycle 4 day 1 (C4D1), after more than five weeks of nivolumab. Every single patient, without exception, relapsed after autologous stem cell transplantation, and brentuximab vedotin exposure varied. CD4+ T cells were purified from thawed PBMCs by negative selection. Source: CD4+ T cells from blood, taken before the fourth cycle of nivolumab. The receptors stem from a human donor with classical Hodgkin lymphoma.

J is TRBJ1-4 and V is TRBV2; no clear D gene. CDR1 is SNHLY, CDR2 FYNNEI, per germline. V lost 3 bases and J 2 bases, leaving 10 bases between the germline ends. This CDR3 comprises 15 residues. This chain's CDR3 is CASSDLGSTNEKLFF. CDR3 nucleotide sequence: TGTGCCAGCAGTGATTTGGGTTCCACTAATGAAAAACTGTTTTTT.

The J gene is TRBJ2-1, the V gene TRBV7-8; 7 bases match TRBD1. Looked up from germline, CDR1 is SGHVS and CDR2 is FQNEAQ. Trimming at V came to 5 bases and at J to 4 bases, leaving 5 bases not matched to a gene. The CDR3 extends over 14 amino acids. This chain's CDR3 is CASSPGTAYNEQFF. The CDR3 DNA is TGTGCCAGCAGCCCCGGGACAGCTTACAATGAGCAGTTCTTC.

The V gene is TRBV9, the J gene TRBJ1-2; 8 bases line up with TRBD1. The germline CDR1 and CDR2 sequences are SGDLS and YYNGEE. The CDR3 has 12 amino acids. With 0 bases clipped from V and 10 bases from J, the junction kept 2 bases outside the gene matches. This chain's CDR3 is CASSVGTGIYTF. The CDR3 DNA sequence: TGTGCCAGCAGCGTAGGGACAGGGATCTACACCTTC.

This chain joins TRBV7-9 and TRBJ1-1, with TRBD1 as a possible D gene (5 bases). With 2 bases removed from V and 5 bases from J, the gap between germline ends came to 9 bases. From germline, CDR1 is SEHNR and CDR2 FQNEAQ (reference sequence). This CDR3 comprises 13 residues. The CDR3: CASSLSGGTEAFF. The DNA for the CDR3 is TGTGCCAGCAGCTTATCTGGGGGGACTGAAGCTTTCTTT.

The chain employs TRBV9 and TRBJ2-1; 7 positions match TRBD1. Per the germline V gene, CDR1 is SGDLS and CDR2 is YYNGEE. J gave up 0 bases and V 3 bases, and 9 bases lay outside the gene matches. The CDR3 contains 17 residues. The CDR3 DNA reads TGTGCCAGCAGCGACGGACAGGTTGGGGTCTCCTACAATGAGCAGTTCTTC. This codes for CASSDGQVGVSYNEQFF.

This chain links TRBV7-9 with TRBJ1-2, with D unresolved. This CDR3 is built from 14 residues. Deletions cut 4 bases from V and 6 bases from J, with 15 bases between. Germline V gene lookup returns CDR1 SEHNR and CDR2 FQNEAQ (reference sequence). This CDR3 is CASSSLMGVDGYTF. DNA for the CDR3: TGTGCCAGCAGCTCCCTAATGGGCGTCGATGGCTACACCTTC.

The chain uses TRBV27 and TRBJ2-7; no reliable D call. Looked up from germline, CDR1 is MNHEY and CDR2 is SMNVEV (reference sequence). The CDR3 consists of 15 residues. With 2 bases removed from V and 0 bases from J, the gap between germline ends came to 11 bases. The CDR3 bases are TGTGCCAGCAGTTTAAGGTTCAGGCCCTCCTACGAGCAGTACTTC. Protein: CASSLRFRPSYEQYF.

CDR3 amino acids: CAISEAPVGDYEQYF. The CDR3 region has the DNA TGTGCCATCAGTGAGGCCCCGGTGGGGGACTACGAGCAGTACTTC. The gene calls are TRBV10-3 and TRBJ2-7; D could derive from TRBD1 or TRBD2 (5 bases each). The CDR3 contains 15 residues. Per germline, CDR1 ENHRY and CDR2 SYGVKD. With 2 bases removed from V and 3 bases from J, the gap between germline ends came to 14 bases.

V and J are TRBV30 and TRBJ1-2, with unresolved D. The CDR3 has 12 residues. Trimming stripped 0 bases from V and 6 bases from J, with 8 bases between. CDR1 and CDR2 (germline): GTSNPN, SVGIG (reference sequence). CDR3: CAWSVPANGYTF. For the CDR3, the DNA is TGTGCCTGGAGTGTTCCGGCGAATGGCTACACCTTC.

The chain uses TRBV6-6 and TRBJ2-7, with 8 nucleotides matching TRBD1. J gave up 5 bases and V 6 bases, and 6 bases lay outside the gene matches. From germline, CDR1 is MNHNY and CDR2 SVGAGI (reference sequence). The CDR3 extends over 13 amino acids. The CDR3 region has the DNA TGTGCCAGCAGCAGGGACAGGTACAACGAGCAGTACTTC. Its protein product is CASSRDRYNEQYF.

This clone was seen more than once but under ten times. The chain recombines TRBV2 with TRBJ1-5; D is undetermined. CDR1 and CDR2 from the germline V gene are SNHLY and FYNNEI. This CDR3 has 13 residues. V was pared by 6 bases and J by 5 bases, with 11 bases between. This CDR3 reads CASRAVRDQPQHF. CDR3 nucleotide sequence: TGTGCCAGCAGAGCAGTCCGTGATCAGCCCCAGCATTTT.

This clone was picked up one time. The chain employs TRBV5-5 and TRBJ1-6, with a possible D match to TRBD1 (5 bases). The CDR3 length is 13 residues. Looked up from germline, CDR1 is SGHKS and CDR2 is YYEKEE (reference sequence). V shed 6 bases and J shed 4 bases, with 8 bases lying between them. CDR3 sequence: CASIREYNSPLHF. CDR3 nucleotides: TGTGCCAGCATCAGGGAATATAATTCACCCCTCCACTTT.

The CDR3 coding sequence is TGTGCCAGCAGCGTCGGACAGGGGAGTAGGGGCTACACCTTC. It encodes CASSVGQGSRGYTF. This chain links TRBV9 with TRBJ1-2; 9 bases fit TRBD1. J was trimmed by 8 bases and V by 2 bases; bases with no gene match: 7. The germline V gene encodes CDR1 SGDLS and CDR2 YYNGEE. The CDR3 has 14 amino acids.

The chain has TRBV6-5 and TRBJ1-1; possibly TRBD1 for D (5 bases). Germline-derived CDR1 and CDR2 are MNHEY and SVGAGI. This CDR3 comprises 15 residues. The V end was cut by 0 bases, the J end by 10 bases, with 18 bases between. Written as DNA, the CDR3 is TGTGCCAGCAGTTACTCGCGGGGAAGATGGGACGTAGCTTTCTTT. This sequence encodes CASSYSRGRWDVAFF.

This chain joins TRBV4-3 and TRBJ2-7; 9 nucleotides match TRBD1. The CDR3 has 14 residues. Looked up from germline, CDR1 is LGHNA and CDR2 is YSLEER. J lost 3 bases, V lost 3 bases, and 3 bases had no gene match. The CDR3, as DNA: TGCGCCAGCAGCCATGACAGGGGGAGCTACGAGCAGTACTTC. It specifies CASSHDRGSYEQYF.

Turning to this clone: A junction end diverges from the germline sequence, so it may reflect a read error. This chain uses TRBV7-7 with TRBJ2-1, with 7 nucleotides matching TRBD2. Germline V lookup: CDR1 SSHAT, CDR2 FNYEAQ (reference sequence). CDR3 size: 15 residues. Written as DNA, the CDR3 is TGTGCTAGCAGCACCGGACGGGGGGTTGACAATGAGCAGTTCTTC. Translating gives CASSTGRGVDNEQFF.

This clone turned up a few times. The V call is TRBV28, the J call TRBJ1-1; D gene unclear. The germline gives CDR1 MDHEN, CDR2 SYDVKM. The CDR3 loop spans 11 amino acids. V dropped 1 base and J dropped 10 bases, with 7 bases sitting between them. This CDR3 reads CASSLSQRAFF. The CDR3 DNA reads as TGTGCCAGCAGTTTATCTCAGCGAGCTTTCTTT.

In its sample, this clone was seen once. This chain connects TRBV27 to TRBJ2-7; D unclear. Between the trimmed V and J ends, which lost 2 bases and 1 base, there was a span of 6 bases. CDR3 length: 13 residues. Looked up from germline, CDR1 is MNHEY and CDR2 is SMNVEV (reference sequence). The CDR3 is CASSLGGSYEQYF. The CDR3 nucleotides are TGTGCCAGCAGTTTAGGCGGATCCTACGAGCAGTACTTC.

V usage is TRBV19 and J usage is TRBJ2-3; perhaps TRBD2 as D (5 bases). The CDR3 consists of 15 residues. Between the trimmed V and J ends, which lost 6 bases and 1 base, there was a span of 14 bases. CDR1 LNHDA and CDR2 SQIVND come from the germline V gene (reference sequence). The CDR3: CASRELAHGTDTQYF. The CDR3 region has the DNA TGTGCCAGTAGAGAGCTAGCCCATGGCACAGATACGCAGTATTTT.

This clone is a singleton in its sample. The J gene is TRBJ1-1, the V gene TRBV5-1, with D unresolved. The CDR3 has 14 amino acids. Looked up from germline, CDR1 is SGHRS and CDR2 is YFSETQ. Deletions cut 4 bases from V and 2 bases from J, with 12 bases between. CDR3 loop: CASSVTLANTEAFF. The CDR3 bases are TGCGCCAGCAGCGTGACACTGGCTAACACTGAAGCTTTCTTT.

This clone was seen more than once but under ten times. The J gene is TRBJ2-1, the V gene TRBV14; possibly TRBD1 or TRBD2 for D (5 bases each). This CDR3 region has 13 residues. V was cut by 4 bases and J by 8 bases, with 12 bases left in between. Germline CDR1 is SGHDN and CDR2 is FVKESK. The chain's CDR3 is CASSLGTGDEQFF. CDR3 nucleotide sequence: TGTGCCAGCAGCCTCGGGACCGGGGATGAGCAGTTCTTC.

The V call is TRBV7-9, the J call TRBJ1-1; 8 bases match TRBD1. CDR1 is SEHNR, CDR2 FQNEAQ, per germline (reference sequence). V lost 5 bases, J lost 1 base, and 6 bases stayed unmatched. This CDR3 spans 15 amino acids. This CDR3 is CASSLGTGANTEAFF. The DNA of the CDR3 is TGTGCCAGCAGCCTTGGGACAGGCGCGAACACTGAAGCTTTCTTT.

The chain joins TRBV6-6 to TRBJ2-1, with 10 bases matching TRBD2. The CDR3 is made up of 16 amino acids. Germline values: CDR1 MNHNY, CDR2 SVGAGI (reference sequence). V was pared by 7 bases and J by 1 base, with 7 bases of the junction left unmatched. CDR3 loop: CASNPLAGVSYNEQFF. The CDR3 DNA reads TGTGCCAGCAACCCCCTAGCGGGAGTTTCCTACAATGAGCAGTTCTTC.